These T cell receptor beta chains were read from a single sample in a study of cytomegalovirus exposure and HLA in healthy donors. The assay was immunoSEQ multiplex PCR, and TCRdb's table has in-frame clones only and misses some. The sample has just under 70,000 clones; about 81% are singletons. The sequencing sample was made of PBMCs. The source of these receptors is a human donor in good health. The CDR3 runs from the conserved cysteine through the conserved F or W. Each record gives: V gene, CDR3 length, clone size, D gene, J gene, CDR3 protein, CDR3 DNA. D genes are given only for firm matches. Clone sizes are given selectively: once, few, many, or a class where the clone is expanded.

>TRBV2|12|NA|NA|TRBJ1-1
CASMWEGSEAFF
TGTGCCAGCATGTGGGAGGGTTCGGAAGCTTTCTTT
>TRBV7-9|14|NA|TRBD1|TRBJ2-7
CASSFGTVSYKQYF
TGTGCCAGCAGCTTTGGGACAGTATCCTACAAGCAGTACTTC
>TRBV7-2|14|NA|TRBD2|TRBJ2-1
CASSLAGGVNEQFF
TGTGCCAGCAGCTTGGCGGGGGGGGTCAATGAGCAGTTCTTC
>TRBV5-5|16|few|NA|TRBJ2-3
CASSPIGTSSTDTQYF
TGTGCCAGCAGCCCCATCGGGACATCTAGCACAGATACGCAGTATTTT
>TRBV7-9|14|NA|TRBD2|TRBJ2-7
CASSFLAGGVEQYF
TGTGCCAGCAGCTTTCTAGCGGGGGGCGTCGAGCAGTACTTC
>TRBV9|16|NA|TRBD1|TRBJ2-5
CASSVTQTGVGKTQYF
TGTGCCAGCAGCGTAACGCAAACAGGGGTTGGGAAGACCCAGTACTTC
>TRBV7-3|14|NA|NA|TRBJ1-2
CASSLIGPPGGYTF
TGTGCCAGCAGCTTAATCGGCCCCCCGGGTGGCTACACCTTC
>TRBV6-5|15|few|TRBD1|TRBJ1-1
CASSYATGGNTEAFF
TGTGCCAGCAGTTACGCCACAGGGGGCAACACTGAAGCTTTCTTT
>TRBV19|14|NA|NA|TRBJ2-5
CASSIETNSGTQYF
TGTGCCAGTAGTATCGAGACCAACAGCGGTACCCAGTACTTC
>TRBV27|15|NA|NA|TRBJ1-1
CASRTLLRGTTEAFF
TGTGCCAGCAGGACTCTCCTGCGGGGTACCACTGAAGCTTTCTTT
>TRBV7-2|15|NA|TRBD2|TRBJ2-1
CASSLIAGDWNEQFF
TGTGCCAGCAGCTTAATAGCGGGGGATTGGAATGAGCAGTTCTTC
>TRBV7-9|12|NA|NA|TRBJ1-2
CASSFGGDGYTF
TGTGCCAGCAGCTTCGGAGGGGATGGCTACACCTTC
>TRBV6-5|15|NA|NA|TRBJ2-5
CASRRDGGLGGTQYF
TGTGCCAGCAGAAGGGACGGGGGTTTAGGAGGGACCCAGTACTTC
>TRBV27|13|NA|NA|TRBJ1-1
CASSLTVNTEAFF
TGTGCCAGCAGTTTGACTGTGAACACTGAAGCTTTCTTT
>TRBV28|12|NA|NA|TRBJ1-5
CASKTGNQPQHF
TGTGCCAGCAAGACAGGCAATCAGCCCCAGCATTTT
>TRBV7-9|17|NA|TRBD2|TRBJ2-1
CASSSPFPSGGVYEQFF
TGTGCCAGCAGCTCCCCCTTCCCAAGCGGGGGGGTCTATGAGCAGTTCTTC
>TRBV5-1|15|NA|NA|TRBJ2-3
CASSLVQESANTQYF
TGCGCCAGCAGCTTGGTGCAGGAATCCGCGAATACGCAGTATTTT
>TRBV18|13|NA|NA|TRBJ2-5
CASSPDPGLRQYF
TGTGCCAGCTCACCAGATCCGGGACTCCGCCAGTACTTC
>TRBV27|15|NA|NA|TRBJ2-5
CASSPRRGFQETQYF
TGTGCCAGCAGCCCCAGAAGAGGGTTCCAAGAGACCCAGTACTTC
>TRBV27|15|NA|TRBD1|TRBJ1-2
CASSQSTGWDYGYTF
TGTGCCAGCAGTCAATCGACAGGGTGGGACTATGGCTACACCTTC
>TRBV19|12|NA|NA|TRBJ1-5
CASSIPPEPQHF
TGTGCCAGTAGTATTCCTCCGGAGCCCCAGCATTTT
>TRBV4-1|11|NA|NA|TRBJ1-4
CASSHSEKLFF
TGCGCCAGCAGCCACAGTGAAAAACTGTTTTTT
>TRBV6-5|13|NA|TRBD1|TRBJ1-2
CASSLGTAGGYTF
TGTGCCAGCAGTCTCGGGACAGCCGGTGGCTACACCTTC
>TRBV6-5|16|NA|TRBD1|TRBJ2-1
CASSYFGTGVSNEQFF
TGTGCCAGCAGTTATTTTGGGACAGGGGTAAGCAATGAGCAGTTCTTC
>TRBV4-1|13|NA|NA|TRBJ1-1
CASSRTENTEAFF
TGCGCCAGCAGCCGGACAGAAAACACTGAAGCTTTCTTT
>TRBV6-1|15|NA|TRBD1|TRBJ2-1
CASSEAGQLYNEQFF
TGTGCCAGCAGTGAAGCGGGACAGCTATACAATGAGCAGTTCTTC
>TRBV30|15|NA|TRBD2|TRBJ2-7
CAWSYERGASYEQYF
TGTGCCTGGAGTTATGAGCGGGGGGCCTCCTACGAGCAGTACTTC
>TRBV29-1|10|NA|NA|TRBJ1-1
CSAFNTEAFF
TGCAGCGCGTTCAACACTGAAGCTTTCTTT
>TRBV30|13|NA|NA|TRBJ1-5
CAWSVGGEQPQHF
TGTGCCTGGAGTGTCGGGGGAGAACAGCCCCAGCATTTT
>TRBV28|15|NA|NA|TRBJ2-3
CASSQNGLSTDTQYF
TGTGCCAGCAGTCAAAACGGACTTAGCACAGATACGCAGTATTTT
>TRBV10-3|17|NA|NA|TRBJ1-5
CAISDDTGTASNQPQHF
TGTGCCATCAGTGACGATACAGGAACAGCTAGCAATCAGCCCCAGCATTTT
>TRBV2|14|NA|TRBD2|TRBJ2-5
CASSPWGGQETQYF
TGTGCCAGCAGTCCCTGGGGGGGACAAGAGACCCAGTACTTC
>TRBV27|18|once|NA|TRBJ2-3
CASSTLVSLRGLTDTQYF
TGTGCCAGCAGTACCCTAGTTTCTCTTCGAGGGCTCACAGATACGCAGTATTTT
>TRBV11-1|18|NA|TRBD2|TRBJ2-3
CASSPGGRGVFGTDTQYF
TGTGCCAGCAGCCCCGGGGGGCGGGGGGTTTTTGGCACAGATACGCAGTATTTT
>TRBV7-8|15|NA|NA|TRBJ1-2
CASSLAVRDLGGYTF
TGTGCCAGCAGCTTAGCGGTACGGGATTTGGGTGGCTACACCTTC
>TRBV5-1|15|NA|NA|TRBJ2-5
CASSLGENFQETQYF
TGCGCCAGCAGCTTGGGGGAGAACTTCCAAGAGACCCAGTACTTC
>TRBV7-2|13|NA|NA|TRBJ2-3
CASSSVTRYTQYF
TGTGCCAGCAGCTCAGTTACGAGGTATACGCAGTATTTT
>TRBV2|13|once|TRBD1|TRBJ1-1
CASVDRENTEAFF
TGTGCCAGCGTAGACAGGGAGAACACTGAAGCTTTCTTT
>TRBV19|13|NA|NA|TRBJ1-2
CASSITAIYGYTF
TGTGCCAGTAGTATAACAGCCATTTATGGCTACACCTTC
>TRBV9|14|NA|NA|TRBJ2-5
CASSVVPPSETQYF
TGTGCCAGCAGCGTAGTACCCCCAAGCGAGACCCAGTACTTC
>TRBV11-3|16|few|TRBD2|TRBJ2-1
CASSAGGLGTYNEQFF
TGTGCCAGCAGCGCGGGAGGACTGGGTACCTACAATGAGCAGTTCTTC
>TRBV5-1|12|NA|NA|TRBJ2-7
CASSLDHYEQYF
TGCGCCAGCAGCTTGGATCACTACGAGCAGTACTTC
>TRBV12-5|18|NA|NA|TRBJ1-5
CASGLGTAPGDLGQPQHF
TGTGCTAGTGGTTTGGGGACAGCTCCCGGGGATTTAGGTCAGCCCCAGCATTTT
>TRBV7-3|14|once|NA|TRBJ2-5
CASSYGGLGETQYF
TGTGCCAGCAGTTACGGGGGGCTGGGGGAGACCCAGTACTTC
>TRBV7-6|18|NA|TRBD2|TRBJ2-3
CASSLAPPRTSGAKGQYF
TGTGCCAGCAGCTTAGCCCCTCCTAGGACTAGCGGGGCCAAGGGGCAGTATTTT
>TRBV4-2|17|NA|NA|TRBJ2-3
CASSQASPATSRDTQYF
TGTGCCAGCAGCCAAGCTTCTCCCGCTACGTCTCGAGATACGCAGTATTTT
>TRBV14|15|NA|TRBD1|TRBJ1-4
CASSLVRGTNEKLFF
TGTGCCAGCAGCCTTGTCAGGGGGACTAATGAAAAACTGTTTTTT
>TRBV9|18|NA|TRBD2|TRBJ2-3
CASSVGAGGQTSTDTQYF
TGTGCCAGCAGCGTTGGCGCGGGGGGTCAGACTAGCACAGATACGCAGTATTTT
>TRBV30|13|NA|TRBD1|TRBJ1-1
CAWRDRGTAEAFF
TGTGCCTGGAGGGACAGGGGAACCGCTGAAGCTTTCTTT
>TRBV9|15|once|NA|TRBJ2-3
CASSVSWGGTDTQYF
TGTGCCAGCAGCGTTAGTTGGGGGGGCACAGATACGCAGTATTTT